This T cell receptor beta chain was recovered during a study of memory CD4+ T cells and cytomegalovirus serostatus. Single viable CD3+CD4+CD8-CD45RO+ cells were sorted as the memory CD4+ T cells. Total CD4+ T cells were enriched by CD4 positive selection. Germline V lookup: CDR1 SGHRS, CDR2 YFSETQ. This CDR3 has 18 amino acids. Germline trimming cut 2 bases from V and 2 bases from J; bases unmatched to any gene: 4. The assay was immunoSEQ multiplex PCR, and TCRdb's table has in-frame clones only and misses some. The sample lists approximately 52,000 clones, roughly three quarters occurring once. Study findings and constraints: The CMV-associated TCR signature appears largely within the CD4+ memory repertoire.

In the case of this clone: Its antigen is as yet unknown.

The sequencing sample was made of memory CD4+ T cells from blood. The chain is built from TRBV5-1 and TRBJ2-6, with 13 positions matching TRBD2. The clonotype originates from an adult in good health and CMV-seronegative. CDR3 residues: CASSFTSGGAAGANVLTF. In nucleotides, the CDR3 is TGCGCCAGCAGCTTCACTAGCGGGGGGGCCGCTGGGGCCAACGTCCTGACTTTC.